The 29 T cell receptor beta chains presented below share a single source sample, sequenced in a study of shared clonotypes between healthy human individuals. Generated by immunoSEQ multiplex PCR, the TCRdb table keeps only in-frame clones and is missing some. The top ten clones hold approximately 1.7% of a sample with 600,000 to 750,000 clones, just under 75% of them seen once. The sequencing sample was made of memory CD4+ T cells sorted from blood. Subset here: CD45RA-negative fraction. The receptors were gathered from a woman under 40 in good health.

The chain has TRBV20-1 and TRBJ2-5; D unresolved. TRBJ2-7 matches the DNA end more closely, so the J call is doubtful. The CDR3 sequence is 11 residues long. Per the germline V gene, CDR1 is DFQATT and CDR2 is SNEGSKA (reference sequence). CDR3 bases: TGCAGTGCTAAACCCTCCTACGAGCAGTACTTC. The encoded protein is CSAKPSYEQYF.

V is TRBV10-1 and J is TRBJ1-5; possibly TRBD1 for D (5 bases). Trimming cost V 5 bases and J 0 bases, with 14 bases left between them. Germline CDR1 is WNHNN and CDR2 is SYGVQD (reference sequence). The CDR3 loop spans 16 amino acids. This chain's CDR3 is CASSKGPLYSNQPQHF. DNA for the CDR3: TGCGCCAGCAGTAAGGGGCCCCTCTATAGCAATCAGCCCCAGCATTTT.

Worth noting for this clone: The same CDR3 can be traced to other DNA sequences in this sample. The V and J genes are TRBV7-9 and TRBJ2-7; D is ambiguous. V was shortened by 8 bases and J by 2 bases, with 4 bases between the two germline ends. This CDR3 contains 10 residues. CDR1 is SEHNR and CDR2 is FQNEAQ in the germline V gene (reference sequence). This chain's CDR3 is CASGTYEQYF. The CDR3 region has the DNA TGTGCCAGCGGCACCTACGAGCAGTACTTC. Full variable domain (outside the CDR3, taken from reference TRBV7-9 and TRBJ2-7): DTGVSQNPRHKITKRGQNVTFRCDPISEHNRLYWYRQTLGQGPEFLTYFQNEAQLEKSRLLSDRFSAERPKGSFSTLEIQRTEQGDSAMYLCASGTYEQYFGPGTRLTVT.

This clone was recorded many times. J is TRBJ2-7 and V is TRBV7-9, with 10 bases matching TRBD2. Germline V CDR1 and CDR2: SEHNR, FQNEAQ (reference sequence). V shed 4 bases, J shed 6 bases, and the junction held 9 bases outside the gene matches. The CDR3 runs 15 residues. Here the CDR3 DNA reads TGTGCCAGCAGCTACCGAGGGGGACTAGCGAGCGAGCAGTACTTC. It specifies CASSYRGGLASEQYF.

This chain connects TRBV11-3 to TRBJ2-2, with D perhaps matching TRBD2 (6 bases). Germline lookup yields CDR1 SGHNT and CDR2 YENEEA. The length of the CDR3 is 17 residues. V lost 1 base and J lost 0, with 12 bases in between. The CDR3 DNA is TGTGCCAGCAGCTTAGGGGGTCAGCGGGCGAACACCGGGGAGCTGTTTTTT. It is translated as CASSLGGQRANTGELFF.

The V and J genes are TRBV29-1 and TRBJ1-4, with TRBD1 as a possible D gene (6 bases). Between the trimmed V and J ends, which lost 7 bases and 8 bases, there was a span of 17 bases. This CDR3 region has 13 residues. The germline V gene has CDR1 SQVTM and CDR2 ANQGSEA. The CDR3 reads CSGSLDSGEKLFF. CDR3 in DNA: TGCAGCGGGTCCTTGGACAGTGGCGAAAAACTGTTTTTT.

This chain uses TRBV6-5 with TRBJ2-3; either TRBD1 or TRBD2 may fit D (5 bases each). The CDR3 has 15 residues. Germline lookup yields CDR1 MNHEY and CDR2 SVGAGI. Trimming stripped 0 bases from V and 1 base from J, with 8 bases between. CDR3 protein: CASSYSRGGTDTQYF. The CDR3 DNA is TGTGCCAGCAGTTACTCGAGAGGGGGCACAGATACGCAGTATTTT.

The V gene is TRBV7-9, the J gene TRBJ2-2; no reliable D call. The ends were cut back, 6 bases at V and 6 bases at J, with 8 bases in the middle. The CDR3 length is 12 residues. Germline assignment: CDR1 SEHNR and CDR2 FQNEAQ (reference sequence). CDR3 in DNA: TGTGCCAGCAGGACGACCGCCGGGGAGCTGTTTTTT. It specifies CASRTTAGELFF.

The chain recombines TRBV6-4 with TRBJ2-7; perhaps TRBD1 as D (6 bases). Trimming shortened V by 5 bases and J by 2 bases, and 25 bases separated the two germline ends. Germline CDR1 MRHNA, CDR2 SNTAGT. This CDR3 is built from 18 residues. In DNA, the CDR3 is TGTGCCAGCAGTCTGACGACCCAAACAGGGAAGGGCGCCTACGAGCAGTACTTC. Its translation is CASSLTTQTGKGAYEQYF.

About this clone itself: One junction end does not reproduce the germline sequence, and a read error may be involved. Other nucleotide sequences from this sample produce the same CDR3. V is TRBV6-1 and J is TRBJ1-5, with D hard to call. This CDR3 has 14 amino acids. Germline assignment: CDR1 MNHNS and CDR2 SASEGT. CDR3 residues: CASREGLSNQPQHF. The CDR3 DNA reads TGTGCCAGCAGGGAAGGCCTTAGCAATCAGCCCCAGCATTTT.

With respect to this clone: This could be a read error, since a much larger clone is one nucleotide away. This sample includes further DNA sequences coding for the same CDR3. The J gene is TRBJ2-1, the V gene TRBV7-9; possible D gene TRBD2, 6 bases. The ends were cut back, 0 bases at V and 3 bases at J, with 6 bases in the middle. In germline, CDR1 is SEHNR, CDR2 FQNEAQ (reference sequence). This CDR3 has 14 residues. The CDR3 bases are TGTGCCAGCAGCTTAGCGGGAGGCTACAATGAGCAGTTCTTC. Amino acid sequence: CASSLAGGYNEQFF.

The genes are TRBV5-1 and TRBJ1-2; D may be TRBD1 (5 bases). Germline assignment: CDR1 SGHRS and CDR2 YFSETQ. The CDR3 has 14 amino acids. The germline V and J ends were trimmed by 4 bases and 1 base, with 11 bases remaining between them. In DNA, the CDR3 is TGCGCCAGCAGCCGGGTTGGGGGTAACTATGGCTACACCTTC. It codes for CASSRVGGNYGYTF.

This clone has just one count. The genes are TRBV28 and TRBJ1-1; D is unclear. The length of the CDR3 is 14 residues. V lost 7 bases and J 1 base, leaving 13 bases between the germline ends. Germline-derived CDR1 and CDR2 are MDHEN and SYDVKM. DNA for the CDR3: TGTGCCAGCAAAGGGCACCGAGGGAACACTGAAGCTTTCTTT. As protein: CASKGHRGNTEAFF.

This clone occurred a few times. V gene TRBV28 combines with J gene TRBJ1-5, with a tentative D call TRBD1 (5 bases). CDR1 and CDR2 (germline): MDHEN, SYDVKM. Trimming pared 3 bases from V and 7 bases from J, leaving 19 bases between. The CDR3 is 16 amino acids. The CDR3: CASSFAVMEGRQPQHF. CDR3 DNA sequence: TGTGCCAGCAGTTTTGCAGTGATGGAGGGGAGGCAGCCCCAGCATTTT. Full variable domain (outside the CDR3, taken from reference TRBV28 and TRBJ1-5): DVKVTQSSRYLVKRTGEKVFLECVQDMDHENMFWYRQDPGLGLRLIYFSYDVKMKEKGDIPEGYSVSREKKERFSLILESASTNQTSMYLCASSFAVMEGRQPQHFGDGTRLSIL.

This clone has only a few counts. The DNA of the CDR3 is TGCAGCGTCCAACTCTCGGTAGCCAACGTCCTGACTTTC. Translated: CSVQLSVANVLTF. The chain carries TRBV29-1 and TRBJ2-6; no reliable D call. V was pared by 6 bases and J by 7 bases, with 13 bases between. The CDR3 is made up of 13 amino acids. Germline values: CDR1 SQVTM, CDR2 ANQGSEA.

The CDR3 DNA follows: TGTGCCAGTCTTACTATGAAGGACGGACGCGTATCCTACGAGCAGTACTTC. It specifies CASLTMKDGRVSYEQYF. The genes are TRBV21-1 and TRBJ2-7. TRBV21-1 is listed as a pseudogene. The CDR3 is 17 amino acids.

Comment on this clone: This CDR3 is also generated by other DNA sequences in the sample. V and J are TRBV5-1 and TRBJ1-1; 7 bases fit TRBD1. The CDR3 covers 14 residues. Losses at the gene ends were 0 bases for V and 5 bases for J; bases not matched to a gene: 4. The germline V gene has CDR1 SGHRS and CDR2 YFSETQ. CDR3 protein: CASSLGQGGTEAFF. The DNA of the CDR3 is TGCGCCAGCAGCTTGGGACAGGGAGGGACTGAAGCTTTCTTT.

The chain links TRBV27 to TRBJ1-1; no definite D call. Germline assignment: CDR1 MNHEY and CDR2 SMNVEV (reference sequence). Trimming took off 2 bases at V and 5 bases at J, with 9 bases between the two ends. CDR3 size: 13 residues. DNA for the CDR3: TGTGCCAGCAGTTTAATTGGTGGTACTGAAGCTTTCTTT. Translating gives CASSLIGGTEAFF.

The rearrangement uses TRBV6-1 and TRBJ2-7; D is perhaps TRBD1 (8 bases). Per the germline V gene, CDR1 is MNHNS and CDR2 is SASEGT. The CDR3 contains 15 residues. Between the trimmed V and J ends, which lost 6 bases and 0 bases, there was a span of 15 bases. CDR3 protein: CASSPAGQVSYEQYF. The CDR3 DNA reads as TGTGCCAGCAGCCCAGCGGGACAGGTCTCCTACGAGCAGTACTTC.

The chain recombines TRBV25-1 with TRBJ2-7; maybe TRBD2 (6 bases). The CDR3 spans 14 residues. CDR1 is MGHDK and CDR2 is SYGVNS in the germline V gene. Trimming removed 2 bases from V and 1 base from J, with 9 bases in between. The CDR3 nucleotides read TGTGCCAGCAGTGAAGGCGGGGTTTCCTACGAGCAGTACTTC. This gives the protein CASSEGGVSYEQYF.

The chain employs TRBV5-5 and TRBJ1-5; no clear D. Trimming removed 0 bases from V and 4 bases from J, with 8 bases in between. CDR1 is SGHKS and CDR2 is YYEKEE in the germline V gene (reference sequence). This CDR3 has 14 amino acids. CDR3 DNA sequence: TGTGCCAGCAGCTTGGAGCGCATTAATCAGCCCCAGCATTTT. Amino acid sequence: CASSLERINQPQHF.

This clone was observed a single time. Germline and junction disagree at one end, which may indicate a read error. The chain recombines TRBV27 with TRBJ2-7, with no clear D. CDR3 length equals 14 residues. The V gene's germline CDR1 is MNHEY and CDR2 SMNVEV (reference sequence). The CDR3: CASRLSPVTYEQYF. CDR3 nucleotide sequence: TGTGCCAGCAGATTATCTCCAGTAACCTACGAGCAGTACTTC.

The chain employs TRBV7-6 and TRBJ2-7; 9 bases fit TRBD1. The CDR3 spans 15 residues. With V trimmed by 5 bases and J by 2 bases, 7 bases remained unmatched. The V gene's germline CDR1 is SGHVS and CDR2 FNYEAQ. CDR3 in amino acids: CASSPQGAIAYEQYF. As DNA, the CDR3 is TGTGCCAGCAGCCCACAGGGGGCCATCGCCTACGAGCAGTACTTC.

This clone was picked up one time. This chain uses TRBV5-6 with TRBJ1-1, with TRBD1 matching over 12 bases. The V segment lost 3 bases and the J segment 2 bases; nucleotides outside the gene matches: 8. There are 17 residues in the CDR3. Germline V gene lookup returns CDR1 SGHDT and CDR2 YYEEEE. The CDR3 nucleotides are TGTGCCAGCAGCTCCGCCGGGACAGGGGGCCATAACACTGAAGCTTTCTTT. Its translation: CASSSAGTGGHNTEAFF.

In the case of this clone: The sample has other DNA sequences that encode this CDR3 too. The V and J genes are TRBV28 and TRBJ1-5; 9 bases are a match to TRBD1. V trimming: 6 bases; J trimming: 1 base; junction bases outside the gene matches: 4. This CDR3 contains 15 residues. The germline V gene encodes CDR1 MDHEN and CDR2 SYDVKM. The CDR3 sequence is CASSPGQGSNQPQHF. The CDR3 coding sequence is TGTGCCAGCAGCCCGGGACAGGGAAGCAATCAGCCCCAGCATTTT.

The chain carries TRBV13 and TRBJ2-1; D unresolved. The germline V gene encodes CDR1 PRHDT and CDR2 FYEKMQ (reference sequence). This CDR3 contains 13 residues. The V end lost 2 bases, the J end lost 8 bases, and 10 bases lay between the germline ends. The CDR3 DNA is TGTGCCAGCAGCTTAAAGGGTTGGGATGAGCAGTTCTTC. Translation: CASSLKGWDEQFF.

The rearrangement joins TRBV6-5 to TRBJ2-1; 7 nucleotides match TRBD2. With V trimmed by 0 bases and J by 7 bases, 6 bases remained unmatched. CDR1 and CDR2 (germline): MNHEY, SVGAGI. There are 15 residues in the CDR3. The CDR3 sequence is CASSYSGGRKNEQFF. The CDR3 DNA is TGTGCCAGCAGTTACTCTGGCGGGAGAAAGAATGAGCAGTTCTTC.

This clone came up a few times. Other DNA sequences in the same sample also yield this CDR3. The V gene is TRBV2, the J gene TRBJ1-5, with a possible D match to TRBD1 (5 bases). Germline CDR1 and CDR2: SNHLY and FYNNEI. Between the trimmed V and J ends, which lost 6 bases and 6 bases, there was a span of 15 bases. The CDR3 is 14 residues long. This CDR3 is CASRGGSGGQPQHF. The CDR3 nucleotides are TGTGCCAGCAGGGGGGGATCGGGTGGTCAGCCCCAGCATTTT. Using reference TRBV2 and TRBJ1-5 for the parts outside the CDR3, the full variable domain is EPEVTQTPSHQVTQMGQEVILRCVPISNHLYFYWYRQILGQKVEFLVSFYNNEISEKSEIFDDQFSVERPDGSNFTLKIRSTKLEDSAMYFCASRGGSGGQPQHFGDGTRLSIL.

The chain combines TRBV28 with TRBJ2-3; the match to TRBD2 covers 8 bases. Germline CDR1 and CDR2: MDHEN and SYDVKM. The CDR3 is 19 residues long. V trimming: 5 bases; J trimming: 3 bases; junction bases outside the gene matches: 19. The CDR3 here is CASSRGAGVFRYATDTQYF. In DNA form, the CDR3 reads TGTGCCAGCAGTAGAGGAGCGGGAGTGTTCCGCTATGCGACAGATACGCAGTATTTT.